The next 6 T cell receptor beta chains were all read from a single sample in a study of cytotoxic CD8 clonotypes in ibrutinib-treated CLL. Measured with immunoSEQ multiplex PCR; TCRdb has only the in-frame clones, and not every one. The sample lists over 120,000 clones, 60% to 85% occurring once. Sequenced material: PBMCs, taken after 24 months of ibrutinib treatment. Receptor source: a human donor with chronic lymphocytic leukemia.

The chain joins TRBV6-1 to TRBJ2-3; 12 nucleotides line up with TRBD2. Germline V CDR1 and CDR2: MNHNS, SASEGT. The CDR3 extends over 15 amino acids. The trim removed 4 bases at V and 3 bases at J, leaving 2 bases unmatched. The chain's CDR3 is CASSVGTSGTDTQYF. The CDR3 DNA reads TGTGCCAGCAGTGTCGGGACTAGCGGGACAGATACGCAGTATTTT.

The chain recombines TRBV19 with TRBJ2-1, with D possibly being TRBD1 or TRBD2 (7 bases each). Germline CDR1 and CDR2: LNHDA and SQIVND (reference sequence). CDR3 size: 14 residues. The V gene lost 4 bases and the J gene lost 7 bases, with 14 bases spanning the gap. CDR3 bases: TGTGCCAGTAGTACTAGCCAGGGGGGGAATGAGCAGTTCTTC. It specifies CASSTSQGGNEQFF.

V is TRBV28 and J is TRBJ2-7; 12 bases align to TRBD2. This CDR3 comprises 17 residues. Per the germline V gene, CDR1 is MDHEN and CDR2 is SYDVKM. The ends lost 6 bases at V and 0 bases at J; junction bases unmatched: 9. CDR3 bases: TGTGCCAGCAGCCAAGCCGGACTAGCGGGAAACTCCTACGAGCAGTACTTC. As protein: CASSQAGLAGNSYEQYF.

The gene calls are TRBV6-5 and TRBJ1-2; 9 nucleotides match TRBD1. The junction had 9 bases not matched to a gene; V was cut back by 5 bases and J by 8 bases. Germline values: CDR1 MNHEY, CDR2 SVGAGI. This CDR3 region has 14 residues. Here the CDR3 DNA reads TGTGCCAGCAGTCTACAGGGGGCAGGATCCGGCTACACCTTC. As protein: CASSLQGAGSGYTF.

As regards this clone: The sample has other DNA sequences that encode this CDR3 too. This chain's CDR3 is CASSLFSYEQYF. The CDR3 DNA sequence: TGTGCCAGCAGCCTATTTTCCTACGAGCAGTACTTC. This rearrangement joins TRBV5-6 to TRBJ2-7; no reliable D call. The germline gives CDR1 SGHDT, CDR2 YYEEEE. This CDR3 is built from 12 residues. Trimming removed 4 bases from V and 1 base from J, with 6 bases in between.

This rearrangement joins TRBV7-9 to TRBJ2-3, with D possibly TRBD2 on 6 matching bases. The CDR3 covers 14 residues. CDR1 is SEHNR, CDR2 FQNEAQ, per germline (reference sequence). The ends were cut back, 5 bases at V and 4 bases at J, with 13 bases in the middle. The DNA for the CDR3 is TGTGCCAGCAGCCTCGACCCGGGGGCAGATACGCAGTATTTT. Translating gives CASSLDPGADTQYF.